The 31 T cell receptor beta chains presented below share a single source sample, sequenced in a study of cytomegalovirus exposure and HLA in healthy donors. The PCR ran on 60 Vbeta and 13 Jbeta primers. Sequenced by immunoSEQ multiplex PCR; TCRdb stores in-frame clones only, minus some. This sample has 150,000 to 200,000 clones; around 78% occur once, and the top ten carry 3.1%. Sequenced: PBMCs. These receptors all stem from a woman aged 40 to 50 in good health and CMV-seronegative.

This sequence joins TRBV2 and TRBJ1-6; maybe TRBD1 (6 bases). Deletions cut 7 bases from V and 6 bases from J, with 16 bases between. The CDR3 runs 15 residues. CDR1 is SNHLY and CDR2 is FYNNEI in the germline V gene. The CDR3 loop is CASTPRTAANSPLHF. As DNA, the CDR3 is TGTGCCAGCACTCCGCGGACAGCTGCTAATTCACCCCTCCACTTT.

The gene calls are TRBV11-2 and TRBJ1-1; no clear D gene. V shed 5 bases and J shed 6 bases, with 10 bases lying between them. CDR1 SGHAT and CDR2 FQNNGV come from the germline V gene. The CDR3 runs 12 residues. This CDR3 is CASSRAGSEAFF. CDR3 in DNA: TGTGCCAGCAGCCGAGCGGGGTCTGAAGCTTTCTTT.

The chain recombines TRBV6-1 with TRBJ2-3, with 8 nucleotides matching TRBD1. The J segment lost 4 bases and the V segment lost 6 bases, leaving 3 bases of the junction unmatched. The CDR3 is made up of 13 amino acids. Looked up from germline, CDR1 is MNHNS and CDR2 is SASEGT. For the CDR3, the DNA is TGTGCCAGCAGACAGGGGGGTGCAGATACGCAGTATTTT. Translated: CASRQGGADTQYF.

The chain recombines TRBV27 with TRBJ1-1, with 8 bases identical to TRBD1. V dropped 2 bases and J dropped 4; count of bases not matched to a gene: 6. The CDR3 is made up of 15 amino acids. Germline-derived CDR1 and CDR2 are MNHEY and SMNVEV (reference sequence). The CDR3 DNA follows: TGTGCCAGCAGTTTAAAAACAGGGGGAGGCACTGAAGCTTTCTTT. Amino acids: CASSLKTGGGTEAFF.

This clone was seen a few times. The rearrangement joins TRBV6-5 to TRBJ2-1, with 7 bases identical to TRBD2. The trim removed 6 bases at V and 8 bases at J, leaving 13 bases unmatched. The CDR3 has 15 amino acids. Germline V lookup: CDR1 MNHEY, CDR2 SVGAGI. The CDR3 DNA follows: TGTGCCAGCAGAACACCTCCCCGGGGAGGGCATGAGCAGTTCTTC. Amino acid sequence: CASRTPPRGGHEQFF.

J is TRBJ1-1 and V is TRBV5-1; D remains ambiguous. V was shortened by 5 bases and J by 1 base, with 6 bases between the two germline ends. In germline, CDR1 is SGHRS, CDR2 YFSETQ. The CDR3 runs to 12 residues. The CDR3 loop is CASSYGNTEAFF. In DNA, the CDR3 is TGCGCCAGCAGTTACGGGAACACTGAAGCTTTCTTT.

The CDR3, as DNA: TGCGCCAGCAGCCAAGTAGGTGGGCAGGTCTACGAGCAGTACTTC. Its translation: CASSQVGGQVYEQYF. This chain links TRBV4-1 with TRBJ2-7; D ambiguous. Between the trimmed V and J ends, which lost 1 base and 3 bases, there was a span of 13 bases. The CDR3 is made up of 15 amino acids. Germline V gene lookup returns CDR1 MGHRA and CDR2 YSYEKL.

The chain recombines TRBV5-6 with TRBJ2-7, with 7 bases identical to TRBD1. The trim removed 0 bases at V and 7 bases at J, leaving 4 bases unmatched. CDR1 is SGHDT and CDR2 is YYEEEE in the germline V gene. The CDR3 has 13 residues. CDR3 DNA: TGTGCCAGCAGCTTGGAGGCAGGGGGTGAGCAGTACTTC. Encoded protein: CASSLEAGGEQYF.

CDR3 in DNA: TGCGCCAGCAGCTCTTCCCATCACTATGATGAGCAGTTCTTC. It yields the protein CASSSSHHYDEQFF. This sequence joins TRBV5-1 and TRBJ2-1; D unresolved. The V gene lost 3 bases and the J gene lost 8 bases, with 15 bases spanning the gap. The CDR3 extends over 14 amino acids. Germline CDR1 and CDR2: SGHRS and YFSETQ. The whole variable domain, filled in from reference TRBV5-1 and TRBJ2-1, reads KAGVTQTPRYLIKTRGQQVTLSCSPISGHRSVSWYQQTPGQGLQFLFEYFSETQRNKGNFPGRFSGRQFSNSRSEMNVSTLELGDSALYLCASSSSHHYDEQFFGPGTRLTVL.

The DNA for the CDR3 is TGTGCCAGCAGCTCATACCGGGACAGGGTTGGCTATGGCTACACCTTC. Its protein is CASSSYRDRVGYGYTF. The chain is built from TRBV5-4 and TRBJ1-2; 9 bases line up with TRBD1. CDR1 is SGHNT, CDR2 YYREEE, per germline (reference sequence). This CDR3 has 16 amino acids. The junction had 10 bases not matched to a gene; V was cut back by 3 bases and J by 4 bases.

The chain joins TRBV10-3 to TRBJ1-2; D gene unclear. Germline V CDR1 and CDR2: ENHRY, SYGVKD. Trimming removed 0 bases from V and 4 bases from J, with 9 bases in between. The CDR3 is 14 amino acids. The CDR3 region has the DNA TGTGCCATCAGTGAGTCGCCTGGGAGCTATGGCTACACCTTC. Protein product: CAISESPGSYGYTF.

The J gene is TRBJ1-1, the V gene TRBV6-5; D remains unclear. CDR1 is MNHEY, CDR2 SVGAGI, per germline. The CDR3 is 14 residues long. The ends were cut back, 6 bases at V and 1 base at J, with 12 bases in the middle. Here the CDR3 reads CASRPGGRNTEAFF. CDR3 sequence (DNA): TGTGCCAGCAGACCGGGTGGTCGGAACACTGAAGCTTTCTTT.

This clone was picked up a small number of times. This chain joins TRBV6-5 and TRBJ1-2, with D maybe TRBD1 (6 bases). The length of the CDR3 is 15 residues. Per germline, CDR1 MNHEY and CDR2 SVGAGI. Trimming left V 6 bases short and J 1 base short, with 15 bases between. CDR3 nucleotides: TGTGCCAGCAGCCTTACAGGGTCCAATAACTATGGCTACACCTTC. It yields the protein CASSLTGSNNYGYTF.

This clone has a handful of counts. This chain links TRBV13 with TRBJ2-7; 7 nucleotides line up with TRBD1. The germline CDR1 and CDR2 sequences are PRHDT and FYEKMQ (reference sequence). The V gene end was trimmed by 6 bases and the J gene end by 5 bases; junction bases not matched to a gene: 10. This CDR3 has 14 amino acids. The CDR3: CASSTGAKMDEQYF. Written as DNA, the CDR3 is TGTGCCAGCAGTACAGGGGCCAAGATGGACGAGCAGTACTTC.

This chain connects TRBV11-1 to TRBJ2-5; TRBD1 aligns across 8 bases. The CDR3 is 16 amino acids. J lost 4 bases, V lost 0 bases, and 7 bases had no gene match. Germline-derived CDR1 and CDR2 are SGHAT and FQDESV (reference sequence). The CDR3 nucleotides are TGTGCCAGCAGCTTAGCGTCTCAGGGGGCAGGAGAGACCCAGTACTTC. This translates into CASSLASQGAGETQYF.

The V call is TRBV5-5, the J call TRBJ1-5; 7 nucleotides line up with TRBD1. V lost 4 bases, J lost 3 bases, and 19 bases stayed unmatched. This CDR3 is 19 amino acids long. Germline CDR1 reads SGHKS; CDR2 reads YYEKEE (reference sequence). DNA of the CDR3: TGTGCCAGCAGCACATATTCCTCGCCGGGGGACAGTGTCAATCAGCCCCAGCATTTT. It specifies CASSTYSSPGDSVNQPQHF.

The chain has TRBV29-1 and TRBJ1-1; D uncertain. V was pared by 5 bases and J by 2 bases, with 6 bases between. This CDR3 has 11 residues. Germline CDR1 reads SQVTM; CDR2 reads ANQGSEA. CDR3 DNA: TGCAGCGTTAGAGAAAACACTGAAGCTTTCTTT. This gives the protein CSVRENTEAFF.

The genes are TRBV6-6 and TRBJ1-1; a weak D match, TRBD1 (6 bases). Trimming pared 6 bases from V and 1 base from J, leaving 18 bases between. The germline CDR1 and CDR2 sequences are MNHNY and SVGAGI (reference sequence). The CDR3 length is 16 residues. CDR3 loop: CASRQARTAENTEAFF. CDR3 nucleotide sequence: TGTGCCAGCAGACAGGCTAGGACAGCGGAGAACACTGAAGCTTTCTTT.

The chain has TRBV5-1 and TRBJ2-2; 7 bases are shared with TRBD1. The CDR3 covers 15 residues. V was pared by 5 bases and J by 4 bases, with 8 bases of the junction left unmatched. Germline-derived CDR1 and CDR2 are SGHRS and YFSETQ. The CDR3 sequence is CASRKTGSTTGELFF. The CDR3 DNA is TGCGCCAGCAGGAAGACAGGGAGTACCACCGGGGAGCTGTTTTTT.

This clone has more than one count but fewer than ten. The chain links TRBV5-1 to TRBJ1-1; D is undetermined. In germline, CDR1 is SGHRS, CDR2 YFSETQ. The CDR3 consists of 14 residues. The V end lost 4 bases, the J end lost 4 bases, and 14 bases lay between the germline ends. Here the CDR3 DNA reads TGCGCCAGCAGCGCCACCGATGGTAGCACTGAAGCTTTCTTT. This gives the protein CASSATDGSTEAFF.

The gene calls are TRBV27 and TRBJ1-5, with D perhaps TRBD1 (6 bases). Germline V gene sequence: CDR1 MNHEY, CDR2 SMNVEV (reference sequence). The CDR3 extends over 14 amino acids. V was cut by 7 bases and J by 9 bases, with 19 bases left in between. CDR3 nucleotides: TGTGCCAGCAAAAGGGGGTGGCAAGATCGGCCCCAGCATTTT. This sequence encodes CASKRGWQDRPQHF.

The V call is TRBV4-1, the J call TRBJ2-5, with 9 bases that match TRBD2. Germline trimming cut 4 bases from V and 2 bases from J; bases unmatched to any gene: 5. This CDR3 is 15 amino acids long. Germline V lookup: CDR1 MGHRA, CDR2 YSYEKL. The CDR3 DNA reads as TGCGCCAGCAGCCTATCGACTAGCGGACAAGAGACCCAGTACTTC. Translated: CASSLSTSGQETQYF.

This chain connects TRBV7-8 to TRBJ2-5; D is uncertain. There are 15 residues in the CDR3. Germline V gives CDR1 SGHVS, CDR2 FQNEAQ. V lost 3 bases and J lost 4, with 15 bases in between. The CDR3 nucleotides read TGTGCCAGCAGCTTCCACGGTCCAGCAGGAGAGACCCAGTACTTC. Amino acids: CASSFHGPAGETQYF.

The rearrangement joins TRBV28 to TRBJ1-2; 7 bases fit TRBD1. The CDR3 is 15 amino acids. The germline CDR1 and CDR2 sequences are MDHEN and SYDVKM. V gave up 1 base and J gave up 2 bases; unmatched junction bases: 4. The chain's CDR3 is CASSLYQGVNYGYTF. CDR3 in DNA: TGTGCCAGCAGTTTATATCAGGGGGTGAACTATGGCTACACCTTC.

V and J are TRBV27 and TRBJ2-7; TRBD1 agrees at 9 bases. V trimming: 6 bases; J trimming: 6 bases; junction bases outside the gene matches: 9. The CDR3 totals 14 residues. In germline, CDR1 is MNHEY, CDR2 SMNVEV (reference sequence). The chain's CDR3 is CASRETGGFGEQYF. As DNA, the CDR3 is TGTGCCAGCAGAGAGACAGGGGGATTTGGCGAGCAGTACTTC.

This sequence joins TRBV6-6 and TRBJ2-2; perhaps TRBD2 as D (7 bases). The V gene lost 4 bases and the J gene lost 1 base, with 10 bases spanning the gap. The V gene's germline CDR1 is MNHNY and CDR2 SVGAGI (reference sequence). The CDR3 runs to 15 residues. CDR3 sequence: CASSWGGQNTGELFF. The CDR3 coding sequence is TGTGCCAGCAGTTGGGGGGGACAGAACACCGGGGAGCTGTTTTTT.

Only a few counts were recorded for this clone. This chain uses TRBV6-6 with TRBJ2-3; 8 nucleotides align to TRBD2. The CDR3 is 15 amino acids. Germline values: CDR1 MNHNY, CDR2 SVGAGI (reference sequence). Germline trimming cut 6 bases from V and 6 bases from J; bases unmatched to any gene: 11. The CDR3 DNA sequence: TGTGCCAGCAGCCCCCGGGCGGGGGGCGGGGATACGCAGTATTTT. It is translated as CASSPRAGGGDTQYF.

The CDR3 protein is CASSSPRPTNEKLFF. CDR3 nucleotides: TGTGCCAGCAGTTCCCCCAGGCCAACTAATGAAAAACTGTTTTTT. V is TRBV28 and J is TRBJ1-4; D is undetermined. Germline CDR1 reads MDHEN; CDR2 reads SYDVKM. The CDR3 runs to 15 residues. V lost 4 bases and J 0 bases, leaving 9 bases between the germline ends.

V usage is TRBV25-1 and J usage is TRBJ1-3; 11 bases agree with TRBD1. Germline V gene lookup returns CDR1 MGHDK and CDR2 SYGVNS. Trimming at V came to 5 bases and at J to 8 bases, leaving 8 bases not matched to a gene. CDR3 size: 15 residues. CDR3 in amino acids: CASSKRTGGRHTIYF. DNA for the CDR3: TGTGCCAGCAGTAAAAGGACAGGGGGCAGACACACCATATATTTT.

The chain links TRBV4-1 to TRBJ1-1; TRBD1 might be the D (5 bases). The CDR3 extends over 14 amino acids. V was cut by 4 bases and J by 12 bases, with 21 bases left in between. Germline CDR1 and CDR2: MGHRA and YSYEKL. CDR3 in DNA: TGCGCCAGCAGCCCAGTTTTTACCGGGACTATACCTTTCTTT. Protein sequence: CASSPVFTGTIPFF.

This chain joins TRBV5-1 and TRBJ2-7, with TRBD2 matching 10 bases. The CDR3 is made up of 15 amino acids. V was clipped by 0 bases and J by 2 bases; unmatched bases: 2. The V gene's germline CDR1 is SGHRS and CDR2 YFSETQ. The DNA for the CDR3 is TGCGCCAGCAGCTTGGAACTAGCGGGAACCTACGAGCAGTACTTC. Protein sequence: CASSLELAGTYEQYF.